Sequencing of this T cell receptor (beta chain) was carried out in a study of PD-L1 blockade in urothelial cancer. Study context: Blood was analyzed 3 weeks (second dose) and 6 weeks after treatment start.

V lost 0 bases and J lost 1, with 12 bases in between. Germline values: CDR1 LGHNA, CDR2 YNFKEQ. The CDR3 has 16 amino acids. The time point was: pretreatment peripheral blood. Measured with immunoSEQ multiplex PCR; TCRdb has only the in-frame clones, and not every one. The table includes tens of thousands of clones, around 88% detected once. This specimen was PBMCs, taken around atezolizumab (anti-PD-L1) treatment. The V and J genes are TRBV4-2 and TRBJ2-5, with D perhaps TRBD1 (6 bases). The sequence derives from a woman aged 60-70 years with urothelial cancer. The DNA for the CDR3 is TGTGCCAGCAGCCAAGATCTTGCGACAGGCCAAGAGACCCAGTACTTC. Its protein is CASSQDLATGQETQYF.